Reported below is one TCR beta chain. Trimming removed 1 base at V and 6 bases at J, with 10 bases between. This CDR3 has 13 amino acids. Per germline, CDR1 SGHTA and CDR2 FQGNSA. The data derive from a study of sequential checkpoint blockade in melanoma. At the level of the study: Randomization was 1:1 between first-line nivolumab→ipilimumab and ipilimumab→nivolumab. Each arm's sequence ended with maintenance nivolumab.

Described treatment: randomized to nivolumab then ipilimumab (arm A) or the reverse (arm B). PBMC sorting kept live CD3+CD8+ cells without CD19 or CD56. Only in-frame clones appear in the TCRdb table, and some are missing; sequencing was by immunoSEQ multiplex PCR. Counted here are around 30,000 clones, approximately 86% occurring once; the ten biggest clones make up roughly 23%. This chain joins TRBV7-2 and TRBJ2-7; D gene unclear. The sequenced sample was CD8+ T cells sorted from blood (inferred from file names), obtained from a patient given nivolumab and ipilimumab in sequence. The receptor was derived from a human donor with melanoma. The CDR3 nucleotides are TGTGCCAGCAGCTTAGTGTTGCCGGGCGAGCAGTACTTC. This sequence encodes CASSLVLPGEQYF. The variable domain in full, with the rest retrieved from reference TRBV7-2 and TRBJ2-7, is GAGVSQSPSNKVTEKGKDVELRCDPISGHTALYWYRQSLGQGLEFLIYFQGNSAPDKSGLPSDRFSAERTGGSVSTLTIQRTQQEDSAVYLCASSLVLPGEQYFGPGTRLTVT.